What follows are 21 T cell receptor beta chains derived from one specimen sequenced in a study of CXCR4 blockade with PD-1 therapy in pancreatic cancer. Libraries were prepared by immunoSEQ multiplex PCR; TCRdb keeps only in-frame clonotypes and omits some of them. This repertoire shows around 3,500 clones, 41% found once; its top ten account for around 16%. Sequenced: tumor tissue. The receptors were sampled from a human donor with pancreatic ductal adenocarcinoma.

This clone was counted only a few times. V usage is TRBV9 and J usage is TRBJ2-2, with 7 bases identical to TRBD1. With V trimmed by 2 bases and J by 1 base, 2 bases remained unmatched. The germline gives CDR1 SGDLS, CDR2 YYNGEE. The CDR3 contains 15 residues. CDR3 protein: CASSVQGVNTGELFF. The CDR3 DNA reads TGTGCCAGCAGCGTGCAGGGGGTGAACACCGGGGAGCTGTTTTTT. The entire variable domain, with the rest obtained from reference TRBV9 and TRBJ2-2, is as follows: DSGVTQTPKHLITATGQRVTLRCSPRSGDLSVYWYQQSLDQGLQFLIQYYNGEERAKGNILERFSAQQFPDLHSELNLSSLELGDSALYFCASSVQGVNTGELFFGEGSRLTVL.

This clone has a handful of counts. The rearrangement uses TRBV7-4 and TRBJ2-3; the match to TRBD1 covers 9 bases. The CDR3 length is 15 residues. From germline, CDR1 is SGHVT and CDR2 SQSDAQ. The V gene end was trimmed by 6 bases and the J gene end by 3 bases; junction bases not matched to a gene: 7. CDR3 amino acids: CASRSPGQGTDTQYF. CDR3 DNA: TGTGCCAGCAGAAGCCCGGGACAGGGAACAGATACGCAGTATTTT.

This clone has more than one count but fewer than ten. This chain connects TRBV27 to TRBJ2-1; D ambiguous. Germline V gene lookup returns CDR1 MNHEY and CDR2 SMNVEV (reference sequence). The CDR3 contains 14 residues. The V end was cut by 6 bases, the J end by 5 bases, with 14 bases between. Written as DNA, the CDR3 is TGTGCCAGCAGCCGAGAGGACGTAAACAATGAGCAGTTCTTC. This codes for CASSREDVNNEQFF.

This rearrangement joins TRBV7-1 to TRBJ2-5, with TRBD2 matching 9 bases. TRBV7-1 is reported as an ORF; its role is uncertain. V was pared by 5 bases and J by 5 bases, with 12 bases of the junction left unmatched. The CDR3 spans 16 residues. CDR3 DNA sequence: TGTGCCAGCAGCCCATCGAATAGCGGGGGCAAGGAGACCCAGTACTTC. Translating gives CASSPSNSGGKETQYF.

Only a few counts were recorded for this clone. V and J are TRBV11-3 and TRBJ2-5; 7 nucleotides align to TRBD2. In germline, CDR1 is SGHNT, CDR2 YENEEA. V gave up 4 bases and J gave up 7 bases; unmatched junction bases: 9. This CDR3 contains 14 residues. The CDR3 protein is CASSSRPSGATQYF. For the CDR3, the DNA is TGTGCCAGCAGCTCGAGGCCCAGCGGGGCGACCCAGTACTTC.

As DNA, the CDR3 is TGTGCCAGCTCACCACTTAATACAGGGGGCACCGGGGAGCTGTTTTTT. As protein: CASSPLNTGGTGELFF. The chain links TRBV18 to TRBJ2-2; 8 positions match TRBD1. V was clipped by 1 base and J by 4 bases; unmatched bases: 5. The CDR3 has 16 residues. Germline V CDR1 and CDR2: KGHSH, LQKENI.

This clone turned up a few times. This sequence joins TRBV6-8 and TRBJ2-1; D tentatively fits TRBD1 or TRBD2 (6 bases each). V was trimmed by 6 bases and J by 7 bases, leaving 16 bases between them. Germline V gives CDR1 MNHGY, CDR2 SAAAGT. CDR3 length equals 14 residues. The CDR3: CASRTGGLRNEQFF. The CDR3 nucleotides are TGTGCCAGCAGGACCGGGGGCCTGCGGAATGAGCAGTTCTTC.

V and J are TRBV19 and TRBJ1-1; D is perhaps TRBD1 (5 bases). V lost 6 bases and J lost 3, with 14 bases in between. Per the germline V gene, CDR1 is LNHDA and CDR2 is SQIVND (reference sequence). The CDR3 is 14 residues long. The CDR3 loop reads CASSPRGRHTEAFF. The CDR3 DNA follows: TGTGCCAGTAGCCCCCGGGGCCGACACACTGAAGCTTTCTTT.

The table lists this clone with a few counts. The gene calls are TRBV12-5 and TRBJ1-2, with 12 bases identical to TRBD1. Germline CDR1 and CDR2: LGHNT and FRNRAP. The CDR3 consists of 16 residues. The CDR3: CASGSGTGGPVNRYTF. The CDR3 DNA sequence: TGTGCCAGCGGATCAGGGACAGGGGGCCCAGTGAATCGCTACACCTTC.

The V and J genes are TRBV30 and TRBJ1-1, with D hard to call. V lost 5 bases and J lost 2, with 15 bases in between. CDR3 length: 14 residues. CDR1 is GTSNPN, CDR2 SVGIG, per germline (reference sequence). CDR3 in amino acids: CAWEDGRRNTEAFF. As DNA, the CDR3 is TGTGCCTGGGAAGATGGAAGGCGCAACACTGAAGCTTTCTTT.

In this sample, this clone turned up a few times. At one end, the junction sequence differs from germline, possibly due to a read error. The chain combines TRBV6-8 with TRBJ2-5; 8 bases agree with TRBD2. CDR3 length: 15 amino acids. Germline CDR1 is MNHGY and CDR2 is SAAAGT. Here the CDR3 DNA reads TGTGCCAGCAGTTACTTAACTAGCGGCCAAGAGACCCAATACTTC. Residues: CASSYLTSGQETQYF.

This clone was picked up a small number of times. The genes are TRBV29-1 and TRBJ1-3, with 8 bases fitting TRBD1. Unmatched junction bases numbered 15, after V lost 6 bases and J lost 5 bases. The CDR3 sequence is 16 residues long. Germline V gives CDR1 SQVTM, CDR2 ANQGSEA. The CDR3 sequence is CSVHSWGRTGRNTIYF. DNA for the CDR3: TGCAGCGTCCACTCCTGGGGTAGGACAGGGAGAAACACCATATATTTT.

Turning to this clone: One end of the junction varies from germline; a read error may be responsible. The chain recombines TRBV6-8 with TRBJ1-6, with 7 bases lining up with TRBD1. CDR3 size: 15 residues. The germline CDR1 and CDR2 sequences are MNHGY and SAAAGT. The CDR3 DNA follows: TGTGTCAGCAGTTACTCGACAGGGAAGAGGACACCCCTCCACTTT. Its translation: CVSSYSTGKRTPLHF.

By sample share, this clone is large. The chain recombines TRBV6-8 with TRBJ2-2; 8 bases agree with TRBD1. Germline loops: CDR1 MNHGY, CDR2 SAAAGT. Trimming took 10 bases from V and 4 from J; bases not matched to a gene: 5. This CDR3 comprises 13 residues. CDR3 sequence: CAKDRERTGELFF. The DNA for the CDR3 is TGTGCCAAGGACAGGGAACGCACCGGGGAGCTGTTTTTT.

This clone was counted between two and nine times. The gene calls are TRBV9 and TRBJ1-4; D unclear. The CDR3 totals 14 residues. Germline V gene data show CDR1 as SGDLS and CDR2 as YYNGEE. The V gene lost 4 bases and the J gene lost 8 bases, with 15 bases spanning the gap. CDR3: CASSNTIRREKLFF. The CDR3 coding sequence is TGTGCCAGCAGCAACACAATCCGGCGAGAAAAACTGTTTTTT.

This clone was observed a single time. The chain joins TRBV19 to TRBJ1-6; 8 bases line up with TRBD1. CDR1 and CDR2 from the germline V gene are LNHDA and SQIVND (reference sequence). V lost 3 bases, J lost 12 bases, and 7 bases stayed unmatched. This CDR3 spans 14 amino acids. The CDR3 reads CASSIGQGGLPLHF. In DNA form, the CDR3 reads TGTGCCAGTAGTATTGGACAGGGAGGTTTACCCCTCCACTTT.

This clone was detected a few times. This chain joins TRBV6-8 and TRBJ2-1; 9 bases fit TRBD1. V dropped 6 bases and J dropped 4; count of bases not matched to a gene: 4. CDR3 length equals 14 residues. Germline V gives CDR1 MNHGY, CDR2 SAAAGT. The CDR3 DNA reads TGTGCCAGCAGAAACGACAGGGGGTACAATGAGCAGTTCTTC. As protein: CASRNDRGYNEQFF.

V and J are TRBV15 and TRBJ1-2; 9 nucleotides align to TRBD1. J was trimmed by 6 bases and V by 5 bases; bases with no gene match: 16. Per the germline V gene, CDR1 is LNHNV and CDR2 is YYDKDF (reference sequence). This CDR3 region has 17 residues. CDR3 in DNA: TGTGCCACCAGCGTCTCCCTTGAGGCGACAGGGGGGAATGGCTACACCTTC. It encodes CATSVSLEATGGNGYTF.

The genes are TRBV29-1 and TRBJ2-7, with TRBD1 identical over 10 bases. Germline V lookup: CDR1 SQVTM, CDR2 ANQGSEA. Germline trimming cut 6 bases from V and 0 bases from J; bases unmatched to any gene: 5. This CDR3 comprises 14 residues. DNA for the CDR3: TGCAGCGTGGACAGGGGGGGAGTCTCCTACGAGCAGTACTTC. Its protein is CSVDRGGVSYEQYF.

By sample fraction, this clone is medium-sized. The V and J genes are TRBV6-8 and TRBJ2-3; D not certain. Germline assignment: CDR1 MNHGY and CDR2 SAAAGT. V gave up 10 bases and J gave up 4 bases, with 12 bases separating them. This CDR3 has 12 amino acids. The chain's CDR3 is CATSVVADTQYF. CDR3 nucleotide sequence: TGTGCCACAAGTGTAGTGGCAGATACGCAGTATTTT.

This sequence joins TRBV9 and TRBJ2-1; 10 nucleotides agree with TRBD2. The CDR3 loop spans 15 amino acids. Germline V lookup: CDR1 SGDLS, CDR2 YYNGEE. V shed 4 bases, J shed 8 bases, and the junction held 9 bases outside the gene matches. The CDR3 region is CASSSPSGGRDEQFF. The CDR3 DNA is TGTGCCAGCAGCTCGCCTAGCGGGGGAAGGGATGAGCAGTTCTTC.